This TCR beta chain is drawn from a study of shared clonotypes between healthy human individuals. Points from the study as a whole: Four donors held about 4.5% of naive CD4 clonotypes in common. What limited the represented genetic and exposure-history diversity was the small number of donors.

The CDR3 totals 12 residues. The germline V gene encodes CDR1 SEHNR and CDR2 FQNEAQ (reference sequence). V lost 7 bases and J lost 7, with 13 bases in between. Methods used by the authors: Filtering differed since immunoSEQ provided only junctions, with no quality scores. Profiled with immunoSEQ multiplex PCR; TCRdb holds only in-frame clones, not every one. The V and J calls and clone size come from that table; D and trimming were worked out from the DNA. The sample includes millions of clones, approximately 90% of them seen just once. Remarks on this clone: The antigen remains undetermined.

The chain joins TRBV7-9 to TRBJ1-1; no definite D call. The origin of this receptor is a man younger than 35 in good health. The sequencing sample was made of naive CD4+ T cells sorted from blood. Subset reported: CD45RA+ positively selected. DNA for the CDR3: TGTGCCAGCACCCCATTTTCGGGTGAAGCTTTCTTT. Its translation: CASTPFSGEAFF.